The sequence of this T cell receptor (beta chain) was determined in a study of Ad26.COV2.S vaccination and SARS-CoV-2 variants (dated by TCRdb to the early 2020s). Looking at the study overall: Vaccine-arm donors were drawn from COV1001, a multicentre, randomized, double-blind, placebo-controlled phase I-IIa trial of Ad26.COV2.S in healthy adults. The specificity and breadth of SARS-CoV-2-reactive T cell receptors after Ad26.COV2.S vaccination were assessed by TCRbeta repertoire sequencing. A total of 32 samples were included in the TCR-sequenced set, comprising around 19 Ad26.COV2.S vaccine recipients, 5 placebo recipients and 8 SARS-CoV-2 convalescent individuals. Trial participants were randomized into five groups of five: low-dose or high-dose Ad26.COV2.S given once or twice, or placebo on both occasions. Ad26.COV2.S was administered intramuscularly at 5 x 10^10 or 1 x 10^11 viral particles, either as a single shot or as two shots given 56 days apart. Investigators remained blinded to trial group allocation during experiments and outcome assessment. What the study reported, not specific to this receptor: Spike-specific TCR breadth was higher in Ad26.COV2.S recipients than in placebo recipients (P = 0.0014). Non-spike TCR breadth was comparable between vaccine and placebo recipients, consistent with the vaccine containing only spike. According to the authors, total T cell responses may have been underestimated by the TCR breadth and depth analyses. The study was not powered to compare responses between vaccine doses or regimens. Substantial breadth of spike-specific CD8+ and CD4+ T cell responses was reported after vaccination.

Trimming takes 4 bases from V and 1 base from J, and the germline ends sit 14 bases apart. According to the germline V gene (reference sequence), CDR1 reads MNHNY and CDR2 reads SVGAGI. Spanning cysteine to phenylalanine, the CDR3 consists of 15 amino acids. CDR3 DNA is the only sequence kept; it has 45 bases, read in frame from the first base. The treatment or condition tag for this specimen amounts to: around 19 received Ad26.COV2.S at low or high dose, single or two shots; about 5 received placebo; per-sample allocation not given. Repertoires of vaccine and placebo recipients were sequenced from samples collected on day 63 after the first injection. Cohort 1b enrolled around 23 adults aged 18-55 years at a single site in Boston, USA, between 29 July and 7 August 2020. As a vaccine, Ad26.COV2.S was a replication-incompetent adenovirus type 26 vector that expressed a prefusion-stabilized SARS-CoV-2 spike protein derived from the original Wuhan strain.

As concerns this clone: It has no known antigen specificity. No much larger clone is present one base from it, and per-base qualities are unavailable.

The immunoSEQ Assay was used to sequence TCRbeta CDR3 regions. After extraction, genomic DNA underwent amplification by bias-controlled multiplex PCR, followed by high-throughput sequencing. In the original analysis: To quantify the absolute abundance of every unique TCRbeta CDR3 region, sequences were collapsed and filtered. T cell fraction was estimated by normalizing TCRbeta template counts to usable DNA, which was measured by amplifying reference genes present in all nucleated cells. Repertoire TCRs were annotated as SARS-CoV-2-specific when V gene, CDR3 amino acid sequence and J gene were exactly matched to a known reactive TCR set. The reference SARS-CoV-2 TCR set came from MIRA and was filtered for enrichment in COVID-19-positive ImmuneCODE repertoires, removing public or cross-reactive TCRs. Drawing on the MIRA antigens, annotated TCRs were analysed further at the level of specific ORF or position within ORF. Depth was the summed frequency of annotated unique rearrangements, while breadth was defined as annotated unique rearrangements over total unique productive rearrangements. Two-sided Wilcoxon rank-sum tests were used to compare TCR breadth between groups. TCRdb provides this immuneACCESS table in a form limited to in-frame rearrangements. Some clones are lacking; in checked studies, under half of them reflect an unresolved V gene, and why the rest are absent is not known. V and J calls plus clone size are reproduced from that table; the DNA served to infer D and trimming. This sample is represented by roughly 350,000 clones; more than 75% of them were singletons. About 3.4% of the sample is held by the ten biggest clonotypes.

The receptor's source is a person between 18 and 59 years old who received the Ad26.COV2.S COVID-19 vaccine or a placebo. The V gene is TRBV6-6 and the J gene is TRBJ2-7; TRBD1 is a possible D gene, resting on 5 matching bases. Specimen: peripheral blood, collected in a trial of Ad26.COV2.S vaccine versus placebo. The CDR3 protein sequence reads: CASSSATTESYEQYF. The DNA sequence is given as TGTGCCAGCAGTTCCGCCACGACAGAATCCTACGAGCAGTACTTC.